This T cell receptor beta chain was observed in a study of shared clonotypes between healthy human individuals. Profiled with immunoSEQ multiplex PCR; TCRdb holds only in-frame clones, not every one. The sample holds under 600,000 clones, about 98% seen once. CD8 cells classed as naive were CD45RO-negative and positively selected for CCR7, excluding terminally differentiated effector memory CD45RA+ cells. Germline CDR1 and CDR2: SGHVS and FNYEAQ. The CDR3 spans 11 residues. Trimming stripped 5 bases from V and 8 bases from J, with 6 bases between. The clonotype originates from a man younger than 40 in good health. The sequenced sample consisted of naive CD8+ T cells sorted from blood. The chain combines TRBV7-6 with TRBJ1-4; the D is unclear. CDR3 region: CASSDGEKLFF. The CDR3 bases are TGTGCCAGCAGCGACGGCGAAAAACTGTTTTTT.